This TCR beta chain derives from a study of T cell changes during pregnancy in multiple sclerosis. The CDR3 sequence is 16 residues long. The germline CDR1 and CDR2 sequences are MNHEY and SMNVEV (reference sequence). V was clipped by 6 bases and J by 5 bases, with 22 bases between them. Produced via immunoSEQ multiplex PCR; TCRdb's table is partial and in-frame only. In the table there are about 47,000 clones, approximately 93% of which are singletons. Sequenced here: peripheral blood, sampled in the second trimester of pregnancy. This chain uses TRBV27 with TRBJ2-5; possible D gene TRBD1, 6 bases. The TCR sequence derives from a female donor with multiple sclerosis, enrolled in a pregnancy study. The CDR3 DNA follows: TGTGCCAGCAGGGGGGCCGGCGCCGGATTAGCGGAGACCCAGTACTTC. Its translation: CASRGAGAGLAETQYF.